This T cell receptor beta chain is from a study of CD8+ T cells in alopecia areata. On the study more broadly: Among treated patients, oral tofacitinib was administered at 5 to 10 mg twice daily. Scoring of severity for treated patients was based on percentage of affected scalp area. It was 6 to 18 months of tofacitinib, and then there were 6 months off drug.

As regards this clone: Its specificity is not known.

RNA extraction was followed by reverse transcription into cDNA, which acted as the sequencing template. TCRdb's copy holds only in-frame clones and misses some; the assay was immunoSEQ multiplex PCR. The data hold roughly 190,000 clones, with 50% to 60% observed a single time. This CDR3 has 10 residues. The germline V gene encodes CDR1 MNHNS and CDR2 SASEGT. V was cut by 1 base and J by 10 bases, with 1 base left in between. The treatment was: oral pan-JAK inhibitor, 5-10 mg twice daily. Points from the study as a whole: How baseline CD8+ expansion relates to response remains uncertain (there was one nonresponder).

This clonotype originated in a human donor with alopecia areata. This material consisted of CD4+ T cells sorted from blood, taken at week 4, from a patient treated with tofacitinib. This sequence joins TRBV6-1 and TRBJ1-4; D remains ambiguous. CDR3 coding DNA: TGTGCCAGCAGTGAAGGAAAACTGTTTTTT. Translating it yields CASSEGKLFF.